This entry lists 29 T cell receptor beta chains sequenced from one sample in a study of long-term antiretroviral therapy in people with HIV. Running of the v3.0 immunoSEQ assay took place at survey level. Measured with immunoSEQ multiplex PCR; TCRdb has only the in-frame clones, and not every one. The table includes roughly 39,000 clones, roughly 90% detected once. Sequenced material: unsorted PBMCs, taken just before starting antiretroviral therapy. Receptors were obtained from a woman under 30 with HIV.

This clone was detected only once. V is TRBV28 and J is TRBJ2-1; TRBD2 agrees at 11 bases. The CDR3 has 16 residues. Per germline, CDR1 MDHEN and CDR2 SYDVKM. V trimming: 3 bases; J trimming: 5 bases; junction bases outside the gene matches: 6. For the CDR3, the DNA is TGTGCCAGCAGTTTTTTGACTAGCGGGACAGACAATGAGCAGTTCTTC. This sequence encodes CASSFLTSGTDNEQFF.

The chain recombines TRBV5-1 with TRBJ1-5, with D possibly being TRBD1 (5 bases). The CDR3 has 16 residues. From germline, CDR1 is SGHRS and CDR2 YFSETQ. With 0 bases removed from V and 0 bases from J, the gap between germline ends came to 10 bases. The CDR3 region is CASSLGGRNSNQPQHF. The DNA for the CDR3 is TGCGCCAGCAGCTTGGGGGGCAGGAATAGCAATCAGCCCCAGCATTTT.

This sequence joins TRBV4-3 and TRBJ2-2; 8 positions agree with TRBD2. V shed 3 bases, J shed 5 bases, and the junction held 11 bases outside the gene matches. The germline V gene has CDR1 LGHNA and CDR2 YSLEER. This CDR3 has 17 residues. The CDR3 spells CASSQSPSGGPTGELFF. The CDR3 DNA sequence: TGCGCCAGCAGCCAGTCTCCGTCGGGAGGGCCTACCGGGGAGCTGTTTTTT.

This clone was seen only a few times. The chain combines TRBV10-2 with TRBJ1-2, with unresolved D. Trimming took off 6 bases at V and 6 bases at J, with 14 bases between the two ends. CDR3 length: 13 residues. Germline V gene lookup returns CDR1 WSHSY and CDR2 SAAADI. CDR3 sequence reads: CASSVQTRDGYTF. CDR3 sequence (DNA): TGCGCCAGCAGCGTCCAGACCCGGGATGGCTACACCTTC.

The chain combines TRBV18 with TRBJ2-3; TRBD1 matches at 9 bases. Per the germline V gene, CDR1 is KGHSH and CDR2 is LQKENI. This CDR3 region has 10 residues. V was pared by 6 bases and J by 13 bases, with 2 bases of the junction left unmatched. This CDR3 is CASSGDREYF. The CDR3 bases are TGTGCCAGCTCGGGGGACAGGGAGTATTTT.

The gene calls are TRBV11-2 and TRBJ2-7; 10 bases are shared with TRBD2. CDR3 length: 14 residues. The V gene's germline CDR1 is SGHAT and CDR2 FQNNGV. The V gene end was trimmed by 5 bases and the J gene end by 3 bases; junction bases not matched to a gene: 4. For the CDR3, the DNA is TGTGCCAGCAGCGGACTAGCGGACGTCTACGAGCAGTACTTC. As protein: CASSGLADVYEQYF.

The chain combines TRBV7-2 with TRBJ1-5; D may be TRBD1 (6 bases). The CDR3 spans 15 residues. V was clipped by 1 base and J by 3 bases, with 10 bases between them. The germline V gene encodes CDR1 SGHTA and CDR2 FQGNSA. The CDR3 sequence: CASSLEQGFNQPQHF. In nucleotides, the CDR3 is TGTGCCAGCAGCTTAGAACAGGGCTTCAATCAGCCCCAGCATTTT.

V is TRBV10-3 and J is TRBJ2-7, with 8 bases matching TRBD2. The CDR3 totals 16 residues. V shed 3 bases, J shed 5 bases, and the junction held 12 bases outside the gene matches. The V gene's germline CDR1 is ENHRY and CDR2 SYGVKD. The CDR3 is CAISDGFTGGPHEQYF. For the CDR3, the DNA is TGTGCCATCAGTGATGGTTTTACGGGAGGGCCTCACGAGCAGTACTTC.

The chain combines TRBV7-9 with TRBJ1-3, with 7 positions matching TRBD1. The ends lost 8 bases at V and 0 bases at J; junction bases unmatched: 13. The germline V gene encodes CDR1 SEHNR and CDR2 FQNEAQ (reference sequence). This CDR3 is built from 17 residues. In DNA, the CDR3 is TGTGCCAGCGTCCTCTTAAGGGGGCCTGACTCTGGAAACACCATATATTTT. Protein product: CASVLLRGPDSGNTIYF.

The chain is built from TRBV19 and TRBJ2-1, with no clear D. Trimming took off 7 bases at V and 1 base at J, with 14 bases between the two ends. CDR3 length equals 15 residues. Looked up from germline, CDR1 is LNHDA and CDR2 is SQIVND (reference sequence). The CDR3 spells CASNPRPISYNEQFF. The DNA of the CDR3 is TGTGCCAGTAATCCTCGCCCAATATCCTACAATGAGCAGTTCTTC.

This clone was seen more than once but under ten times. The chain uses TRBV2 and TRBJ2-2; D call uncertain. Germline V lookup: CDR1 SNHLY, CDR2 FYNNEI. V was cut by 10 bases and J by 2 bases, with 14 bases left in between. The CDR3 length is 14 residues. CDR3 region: CATYRAVNTGELFF. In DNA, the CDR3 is TGTGCCACTTACCGGGCCGTAAACACCGGGGAGCTGTTTTTT.

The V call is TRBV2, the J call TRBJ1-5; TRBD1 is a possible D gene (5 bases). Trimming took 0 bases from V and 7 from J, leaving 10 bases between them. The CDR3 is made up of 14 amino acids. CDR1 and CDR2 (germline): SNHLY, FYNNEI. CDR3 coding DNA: TGTGCCAGCAGTGAAGCGAGCCGGGGCCAGCCCCAGCATTTT. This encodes CASSEASRGQPQHF.

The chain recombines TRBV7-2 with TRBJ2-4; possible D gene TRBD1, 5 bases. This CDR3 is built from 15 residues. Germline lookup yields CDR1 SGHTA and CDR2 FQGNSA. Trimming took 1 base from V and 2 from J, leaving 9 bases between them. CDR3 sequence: CASSLGGWTKNIQYF. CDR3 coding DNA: TGTGCCAGCAGCTTAGGGGGCTGGACCAAAAACATTCAGTACTTC.

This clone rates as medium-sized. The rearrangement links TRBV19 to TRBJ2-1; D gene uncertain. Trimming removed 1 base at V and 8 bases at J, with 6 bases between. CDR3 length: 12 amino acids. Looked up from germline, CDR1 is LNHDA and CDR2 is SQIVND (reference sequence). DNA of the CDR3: TGTGCCAGTAGTATAGCCGACGATGAGCAGTTCTTC. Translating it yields CASSIADDEQFF.

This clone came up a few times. CDR3 DNA: TGTGCCAGCAGCTTAGGAGGGAATGGCTACACCTTC. Translation gives CASSLGGNGYTF. The J gene is TRBJ1-2, the V gene TRBV5-4; D remains ambiguous. CDR1 SGHNT and CDR2 YYREEE come from the germline V gene (reference sequence). The CDR3 runs to 12 residues. V was pared by 2 bases and J by 6 bases, with 8 bases between.

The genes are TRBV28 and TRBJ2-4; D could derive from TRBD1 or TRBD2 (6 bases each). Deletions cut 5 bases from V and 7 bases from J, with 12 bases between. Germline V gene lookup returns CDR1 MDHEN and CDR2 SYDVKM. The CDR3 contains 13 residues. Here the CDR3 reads CASSRGGPNIQYF. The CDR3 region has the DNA TGTGCCAGCAGTCGAGGGGGGCCGAACATTCAGTACTTC. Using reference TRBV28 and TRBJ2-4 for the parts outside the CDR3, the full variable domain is DVKVTQSSRYLVKRTGEKVFLECVQDMDHENMFWYRQDPGLGLRLIYFSYDVKMKEKGDIPEGYSVSREKKERFSLILESASTNQTSMYLCASSRGGPNIQYFGAGTRLSVL.

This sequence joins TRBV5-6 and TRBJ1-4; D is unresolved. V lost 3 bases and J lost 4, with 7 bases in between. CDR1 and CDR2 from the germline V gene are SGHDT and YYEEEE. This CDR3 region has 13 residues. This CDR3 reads CASSSTVNEKLFF. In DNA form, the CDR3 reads TGTGCCAGCAGCTCCACGGTTAATGAAAAACTGTTTTTT. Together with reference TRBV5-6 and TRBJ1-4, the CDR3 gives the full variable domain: DAGVTQSPTHLIKTRGQQVTLRCSPKSGHDTVSWYQQALGQGPQFIFQYYEEEERQRGNFPDRFSGHQFPNYSSELNVNALLLGDSALYLCASSSTVNEKLFFGSGTQLSVL.

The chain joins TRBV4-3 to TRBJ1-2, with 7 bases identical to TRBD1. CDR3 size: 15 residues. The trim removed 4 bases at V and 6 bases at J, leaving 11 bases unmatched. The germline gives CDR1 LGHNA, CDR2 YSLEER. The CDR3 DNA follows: TGCGCCAGCAGCCGTAGACAGGGAAAGGGGCATGGCTACACCTTC. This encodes CASSRRQGKGHGYTF.

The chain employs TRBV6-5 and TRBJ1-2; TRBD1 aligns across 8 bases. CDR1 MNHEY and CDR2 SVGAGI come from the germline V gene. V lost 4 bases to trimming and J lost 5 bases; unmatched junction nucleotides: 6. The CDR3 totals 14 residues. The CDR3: CASSFGQGGYGYTF. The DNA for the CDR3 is TGTGCCAGCAGTTTTGGACAGGGAGGTTATGGCTACACCTTC.

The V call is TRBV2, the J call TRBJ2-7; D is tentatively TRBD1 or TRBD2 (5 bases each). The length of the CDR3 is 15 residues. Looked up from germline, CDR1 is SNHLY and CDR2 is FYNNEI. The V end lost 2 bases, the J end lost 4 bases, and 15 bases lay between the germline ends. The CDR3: CASSESVGVGYEQYF. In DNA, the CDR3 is TGTGCCAGCAGTGAATCTGTGGGGGTTGGGTACGAGCAGTACTTC.

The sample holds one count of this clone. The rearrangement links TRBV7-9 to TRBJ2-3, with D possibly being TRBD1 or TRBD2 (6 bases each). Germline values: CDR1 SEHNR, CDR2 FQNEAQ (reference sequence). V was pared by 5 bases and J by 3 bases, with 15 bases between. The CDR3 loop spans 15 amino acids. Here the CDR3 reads CASSTRGGTTDTQYF. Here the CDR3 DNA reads TGTGCCAGCAGCACAAGGGGCGGGACAACAGATACGCAGTATTTT.

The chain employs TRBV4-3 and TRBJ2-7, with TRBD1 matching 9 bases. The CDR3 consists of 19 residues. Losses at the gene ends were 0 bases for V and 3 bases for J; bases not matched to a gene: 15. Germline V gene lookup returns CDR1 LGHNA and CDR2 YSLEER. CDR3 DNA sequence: TGCGCCAGCAGCCAAGACCTCCTCCATCCACAGGGGGCTGACTACGAGCAGTACTTC. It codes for CASSQDLLHPQGADYEQYF.

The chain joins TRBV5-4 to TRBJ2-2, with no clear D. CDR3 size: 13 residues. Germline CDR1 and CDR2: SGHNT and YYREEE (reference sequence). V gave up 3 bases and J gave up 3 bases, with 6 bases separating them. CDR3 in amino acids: CASSSPDTGELFF. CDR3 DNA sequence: TGTGCCAGCAGCTCTCCAGACACCGGGGAGCTGTTTTTT.

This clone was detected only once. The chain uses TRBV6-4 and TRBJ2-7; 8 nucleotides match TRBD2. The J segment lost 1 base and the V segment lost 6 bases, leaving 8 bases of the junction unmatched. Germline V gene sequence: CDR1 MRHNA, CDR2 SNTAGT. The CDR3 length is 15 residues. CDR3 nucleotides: TGTGCCAGCAGAACCCATCCGGGAGGGTCCTACGAGCAGTACTTC. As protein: CASRTHPGGSYEQYF.

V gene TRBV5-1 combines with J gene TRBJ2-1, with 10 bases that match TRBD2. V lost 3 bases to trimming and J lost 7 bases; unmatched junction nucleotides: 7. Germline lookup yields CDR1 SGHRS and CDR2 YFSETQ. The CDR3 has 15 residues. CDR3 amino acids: CASSSTSGKGNEQFF. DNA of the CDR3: TGCGCCAGCAGCTCCACTAGCGGGAAGGGGAATGAGCAGTTCTTC.

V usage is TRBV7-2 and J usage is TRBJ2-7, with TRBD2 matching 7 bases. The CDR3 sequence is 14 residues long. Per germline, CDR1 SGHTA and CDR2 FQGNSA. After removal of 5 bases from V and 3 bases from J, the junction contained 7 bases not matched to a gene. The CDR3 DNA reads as TGTGCCAGCAGCCGGGGGGAGGAACGCTACGAGCAGTACTTC. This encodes CASSRGEERYEQYF. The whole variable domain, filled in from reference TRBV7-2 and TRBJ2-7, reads GAGVSQSPSNKVTEKGKDVELRCDPISGHTALYWYRQSLGQGLEFLIYFQGNSAPDKSGLPSDRFSAERTGGSVSTLTIQRTQQEDSAVYLCASSRGEERYEQYFGPGTRLTVT.

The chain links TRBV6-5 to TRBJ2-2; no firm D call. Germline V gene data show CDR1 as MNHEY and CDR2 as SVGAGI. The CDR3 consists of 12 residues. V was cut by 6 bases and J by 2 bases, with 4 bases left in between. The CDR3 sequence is CASSRNTGELFF. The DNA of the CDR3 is TGTGCCAGCAGCCGAAACACCGGGGAGCTGTTTTTT.

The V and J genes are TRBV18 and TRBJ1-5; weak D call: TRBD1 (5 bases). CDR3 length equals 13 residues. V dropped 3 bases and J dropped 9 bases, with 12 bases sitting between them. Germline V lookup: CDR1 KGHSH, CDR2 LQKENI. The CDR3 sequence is CASSPQGSWPQHF. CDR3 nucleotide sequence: TGTGCCAGCTCACCCCAGGGTTCGTGGCCCCAGCATTTT. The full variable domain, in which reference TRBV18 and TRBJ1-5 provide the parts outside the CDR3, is NAGVMQNPRHLVRRRGQEARLRCSPMKGHSHVYWYRQLPEEGLKFMVYLQKENIIDESGMPKERFSAEFPKEGPSILRIQQVVRGDSAAYFCASSPQGSWPQHFGDGTRLSIL.

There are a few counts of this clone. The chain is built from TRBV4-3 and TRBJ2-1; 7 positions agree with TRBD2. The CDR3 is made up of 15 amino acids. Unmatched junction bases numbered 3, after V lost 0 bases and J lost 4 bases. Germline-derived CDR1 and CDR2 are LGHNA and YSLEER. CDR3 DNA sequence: TGCGCCAGCAGCCAAGACGGACTAGATTACAATGAGCAGTTCTTC. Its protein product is CASSQDGLDYNEQFF.